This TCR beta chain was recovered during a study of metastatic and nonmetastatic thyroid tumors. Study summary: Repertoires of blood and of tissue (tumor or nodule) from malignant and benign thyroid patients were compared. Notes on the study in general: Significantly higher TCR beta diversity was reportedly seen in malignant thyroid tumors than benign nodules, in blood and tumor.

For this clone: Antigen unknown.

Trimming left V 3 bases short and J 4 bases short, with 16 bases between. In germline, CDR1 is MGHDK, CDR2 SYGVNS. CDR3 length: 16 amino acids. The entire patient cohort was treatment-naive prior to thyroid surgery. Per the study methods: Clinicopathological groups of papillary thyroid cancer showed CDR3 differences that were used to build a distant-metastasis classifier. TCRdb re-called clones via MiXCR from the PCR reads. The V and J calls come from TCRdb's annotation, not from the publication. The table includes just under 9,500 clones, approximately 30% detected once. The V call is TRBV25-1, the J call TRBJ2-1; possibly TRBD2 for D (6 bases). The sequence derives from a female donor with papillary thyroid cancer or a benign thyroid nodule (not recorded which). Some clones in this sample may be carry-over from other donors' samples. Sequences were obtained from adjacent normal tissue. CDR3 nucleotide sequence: TGTGCCAGCAGTGATCGCGGGGAACGACTATACAATGAGCAGTTCTTC. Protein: CASSDRGERLYNEQFF.